The source of this TCR beta chain is a study of T-cell reconstitution after alpha-beta-depleted transplantation in children. The TCRbeta library incorporated unique molecular identifiers. TCRdb reprocessed the PCR reads via MiXCR and lists one record per CDR3 protein. Of approximately 590,000 distinct CDR3 sequences listed, 10% are singletons. This clonotype was picked up many times. There are 15 residues in the CDR3. In germline, CDR1 is SGHTA, CDR2 FQGNSA. The V end lost 5 bases, the J end lost 6 bases, and 16 bases lay between the germline ends. The TCR originated in a human donor who donated a stem cell graft to a child with acute myeloid leukemia. V is TRBV7-2 and J is TRBJ2-2, with D maybe TRBD2 (5 bases). Sequenced here: PBMCs from the stem cell graft donor, sampled from the stem cell graft. In nucleotides, the CDR3 is TGTGCCAGCAGCCTGGCGGCAGAAGCGGCCGGGGAGCTGTTTTTT. It is translated as CASSLAAEAAGELFF.